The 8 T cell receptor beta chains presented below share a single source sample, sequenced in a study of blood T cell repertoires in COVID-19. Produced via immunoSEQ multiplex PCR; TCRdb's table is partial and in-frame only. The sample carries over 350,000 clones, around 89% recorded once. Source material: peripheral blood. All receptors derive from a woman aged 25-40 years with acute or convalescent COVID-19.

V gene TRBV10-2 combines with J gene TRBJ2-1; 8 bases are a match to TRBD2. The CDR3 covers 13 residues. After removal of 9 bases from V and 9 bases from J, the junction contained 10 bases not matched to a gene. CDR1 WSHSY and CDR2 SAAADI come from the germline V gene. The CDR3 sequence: CASNGGDGGEQFF. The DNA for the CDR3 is TGCGCCAGTAACGGGGGGGATGGTGGTGAGCAGTTCTTC.

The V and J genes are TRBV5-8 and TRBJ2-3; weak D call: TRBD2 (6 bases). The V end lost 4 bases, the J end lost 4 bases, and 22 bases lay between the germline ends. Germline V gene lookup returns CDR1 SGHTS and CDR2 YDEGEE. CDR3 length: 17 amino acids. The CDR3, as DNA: TGTGCCAGCAGCCCCCGACCTGGGATAGGAGGGCCAGATACGCAGTATTTT. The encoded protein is CASSPRPGIGGPDTQYF. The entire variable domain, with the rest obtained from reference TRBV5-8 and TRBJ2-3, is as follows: EAGVTQSPTHLIKTRGQQATLRCSPISGHTSVYWYQQALGLGLQFLLWYDEGEERNRGNFPPRFSGRQFPNYSSELNVNALELEDSALYLCASSPRPGIGGPDTQYFGPGTRLTVL.

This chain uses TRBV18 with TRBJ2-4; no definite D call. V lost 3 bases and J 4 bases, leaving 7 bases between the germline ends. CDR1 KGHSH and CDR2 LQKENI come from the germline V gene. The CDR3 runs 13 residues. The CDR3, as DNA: TGTGCCAGCTCACCTATAGAAAAAAACATTCAGTACTTC. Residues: CASSPIEKNIQYF.

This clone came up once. Here the CDR3 DNA reads TGTGCCAGCAGTCCCCGGGCAGGGGGCGATCAGCCCCAGCATTTT. This gives the protein CASSPRAGGDQPQHF. The chain carries TRBV27 and TRBJ1-5; 8 nucleotides align to TRBD1. The CDR3 totals 15 residues. The germline gives CDR1 MNHEY, CDR2 SMNVEV (reference sequence). V was pared by 5 bases and J by 5 bases, with 8 bases of the junction left unmatched.

The CDR3 DNA reads TGCGCCAGCAGCCACCCGTGGGACAGGGACACCGGGGAGCTGTTTTTT. As protein: CASSHPWDRDTGELFF. The chain combines TRBV4-1 with TRBJ2-2, with 9 bases that match TRBD1. V lost 3 bases to trimming and J lost 3 bases; unmatched junction nucleotides: 5. Germline V CDR1 and CDR2: MGHRA, YSYEKL. This CDR3 contains 16 residues.

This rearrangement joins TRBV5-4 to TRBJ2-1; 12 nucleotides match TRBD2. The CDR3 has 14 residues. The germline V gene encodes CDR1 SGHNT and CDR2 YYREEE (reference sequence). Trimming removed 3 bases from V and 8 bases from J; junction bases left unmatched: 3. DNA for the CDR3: TGTGCCAGCAGCTCTAGCGGGGGGGCCGATGAGCAGTTCTTC. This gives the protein CASSSSGGADEQFF.

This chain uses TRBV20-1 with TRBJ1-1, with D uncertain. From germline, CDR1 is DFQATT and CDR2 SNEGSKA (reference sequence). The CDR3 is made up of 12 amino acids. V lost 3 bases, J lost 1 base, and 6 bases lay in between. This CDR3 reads CSASEQNTEAFF. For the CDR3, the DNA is TGCAGTGCTAGTGAACAGAACACTGAAGCTTTCTTT.

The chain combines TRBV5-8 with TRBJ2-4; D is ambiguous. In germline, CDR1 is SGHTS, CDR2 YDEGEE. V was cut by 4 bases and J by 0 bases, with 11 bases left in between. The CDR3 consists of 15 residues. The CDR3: CASSTDSLAKNIQYF. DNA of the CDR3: TGTGCCAGCAGCACCGACTCCTTAGCCAAAAACATTCAGTACTTC.